This T cell receptor (beta chain) was captured by sequencing in a study of a mutant IDH1 vaccine in newly diagnosed glioma. Study-wide background: Those enrolled had earlier been treated with radiotherapy, temozolomide, or both, mostly both. Study-wide results and caveats: Pseudoprogression seemed unrelated to changes in top peripheral T cell clonotypes. Among patients, about 94% showed immune responses induced by the vaccine.

Clones were read by immunoSEQ multiplex PCR, and TCRdb kept only the in-frame ones, dropping some. The table has around 40,000 clones, 84% seen once. Regarding this clone: Its target is not known.

Germline V gene sequence: CDR1 SGHTA, CDR2 FQGNSA. Trimming cost V 3 bases and J 15 bases, with 25 bases left between them. The CDR3 runs 15 residues. Regarding time point: week 23, last vaccination. Alongside topical imiquimod, each dose of vaccine comprised 300 ug of mutant IDH1 20-mer peptide. Material: PBMCs, obtained from a glioma patient whose treatment included an IDH1 peptide vaccine. The chain links TRBV7-2 to TRBJ2-3; the D gene could be TRBD1 or TRBD2 (5 bases each). The clonotype originates from a young woman with glioma. Some clones in this sample may be carry-over from other donors' samples. Written as DNA, the CDR3 is TGTGCCAGCAGCTTCGGCCCCTCCGCTAGCCTAAGGGGCTATTTT. It translates to CASSFGPSASLRGYF.